This T cell receptor (beta chain) originates from a study of cytomegalovirus exposure and HLA in healthy donors. Only a few counts were recorded for this clone. Though probably carrying unrecorded immune exposures, donors were nominally healthy at sampling. Per germline, CDR1 LNHDA and CDR2 SQIVND (reference sequence). This CDR3 is built from 16 residues. V lost 10 bases and J lost 5, with 24 bases in between. This PCR relied on a set of 60 Vbeta primers and 13 Jbeta primers. Libraries were prepared by immunoSEQ multiplex PCR; TCRdb keeps only in-frame clonotypes and omits some of them. The sample consists of about 150,000 clones, around 9.6% of them appearing once.

The gene calls are TRBV19 and TRBJ1-5, with a possible D match to TRBD1 (6 bases). This clonotype was obtained from a male donor in good health and CMV-seronegative. Sample: PBMCs. The CDR3 spells CATAFGGALNDQPQHF. The CDR3 nucleotides read TGTGCCACCGCATTTGGGGGGGCCCTGAATGATCAGCCCCAGCATTTT.